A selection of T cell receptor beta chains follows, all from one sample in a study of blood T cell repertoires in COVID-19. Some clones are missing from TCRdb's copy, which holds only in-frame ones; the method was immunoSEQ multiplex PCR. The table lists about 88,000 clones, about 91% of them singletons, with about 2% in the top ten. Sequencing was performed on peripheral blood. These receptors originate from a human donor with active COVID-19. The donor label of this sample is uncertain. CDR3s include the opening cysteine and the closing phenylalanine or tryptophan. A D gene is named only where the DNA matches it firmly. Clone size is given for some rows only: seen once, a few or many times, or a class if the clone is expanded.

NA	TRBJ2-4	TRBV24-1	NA	TGTGCCACCAGTGATTTAATCGGAGGCAAAAACATTCAGTACTTC	CATSDLIGGKNIQYF
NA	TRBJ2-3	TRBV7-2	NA	TGTGCCAGCAGCTTACTAAACAGGCAAGCTAGCACAGATACGCAGTATTTT	CASSLLNRQASTDTQYF
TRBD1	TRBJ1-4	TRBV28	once	TGTGCCAGCAGTTTTAGGGGGCTGCGTGAAAAACTGTTTTTT	CASSFRGLREKLFF
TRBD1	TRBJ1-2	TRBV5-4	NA	TGTGCCAGCAGCCCAGGGGACAGATTCCTGGATACTGGCTACACCTTC	CASSPGDRFLDTGYTF
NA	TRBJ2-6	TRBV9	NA	TGTGCCAGCAGCGTAGCTCTTCCCTCTGGGGCCAACGTCCTGACTTTC	CASSVALPSGANVLTF
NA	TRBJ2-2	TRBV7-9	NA	TGTGCCGGAGGGTTGCTTGGGGGAAACACCGGGGAGCTGTTTTTT	CAGGLLGGNTGELFF
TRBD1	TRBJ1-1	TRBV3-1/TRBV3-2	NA	TGTGCCAGCAGCCCACACAGCACAGGGGGGATCCCTTTGAACACTGAAGCTTTCTTT	CASSPHSTGGIPLNTEAFF
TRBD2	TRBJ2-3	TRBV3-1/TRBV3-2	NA	TGTGCCAGCAGTCCCGGGACTAGCGACACAGATACGCAGTATTTT	CASSPGTSDTDTQYF
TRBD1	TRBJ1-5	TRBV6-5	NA	TGTGCCAGCAGGAGGACAGGGGGTCAGCCCCAGCATTTT	CASRRTGGQPQHF
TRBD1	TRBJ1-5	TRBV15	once	TGTGCCACCAGCAGAACGAGGGACAGCCATCAGCCCCAGCATTTT	CATSRTRDSHQPQHF
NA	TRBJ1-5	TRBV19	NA	TGTGCCAGTAATGGGGCAAATCAGCCCCAGCATTTT	CASNGANQPQHF
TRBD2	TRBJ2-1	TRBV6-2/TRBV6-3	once	TGTGCCAGCAGTTACCCCCCTCTCCGGGGAGGGCGCTTGTGGTACAATGAGCAGTTCTTC	CASSYPPLRGGRLWYNEQFF
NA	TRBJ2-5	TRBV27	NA	TGTGCCAGCAGTTCCATCTTCTCGCCGAGGGAGACCCAGTACTTC	CASSSIFSPRETQYF
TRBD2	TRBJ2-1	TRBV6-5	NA	TGTGCCAGCAGTTACTCGAAGCGGGGGACCTACAATGAGCAGTTCTTC	CASSYSKRGTYNEQFF
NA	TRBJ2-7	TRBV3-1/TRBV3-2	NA	TGTGCCAGCAGCCAGTGGGGGGACGAGCAGTACTTC	CASSQWGDEQYF
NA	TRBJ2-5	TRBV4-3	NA	TGCGCCAGCAGCCAGGATCCCTGGGGGGAAAAAGAGACCCAGTACTTC	CASSQDPWGEKETQYF
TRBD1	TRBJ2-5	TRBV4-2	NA	TGTGCCAGCAGCCAGGACAGGGGGGAGACCCAGTACTTC	CASSQDRGETQYF
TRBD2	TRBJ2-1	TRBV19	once	TGTGCCAGTAGTAAACTAGCGGGATTATACAATGAGCAGTTCTTC	CASSKLAGLYNEQFF
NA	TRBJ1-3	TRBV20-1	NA	TGCAGTGCTAGTAACCTACTGCACGGAGACTCTGGAAACACCATATATTTT	CSASNLLHGDSGNTIYF
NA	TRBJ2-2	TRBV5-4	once	TGTGCCAGCTGCCCAGACACTTCGAACACCGGGGAGCTGTTTTTT	CASCPDTSNTGELFF
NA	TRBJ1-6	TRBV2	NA	TGTGCCAGCAGTGATACCCACTCCGGGAATTCACCCCTCCACTTT	CASSDTHSGNSPLHF
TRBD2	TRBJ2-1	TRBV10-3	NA	TGTGCCATCACAAAAACTAGCGGGGGGGCTGACAATGAGCAGTTCTTC	CAITKTSGGADNEQFF
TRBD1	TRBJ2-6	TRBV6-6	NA	TGTGCCAGCAGTCTACTCGGACAGGGCTCCTCTGGGGCCAACGTCCTGACTTTC	CASSLLGQGSSGANVLTF
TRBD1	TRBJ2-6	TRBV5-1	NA	TGCGCCAGCAGCTTGAAGGGGGCCACTGGGGCCAACGTCCTGACTTTC	CASSLKGATGANVLTF
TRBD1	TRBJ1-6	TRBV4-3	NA	TGCGCCAGCAGCCAAGATGGGGGGACAGATAATTCACCCCTCCACTTT	CASSQDGGTDNSPLHF
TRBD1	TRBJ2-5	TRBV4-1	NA	TGCGCCAGCAGCCATCCCGGGACAGGGGGAGGAGAGACCCAGTACTTC	CASSHPGTGGGETQYF